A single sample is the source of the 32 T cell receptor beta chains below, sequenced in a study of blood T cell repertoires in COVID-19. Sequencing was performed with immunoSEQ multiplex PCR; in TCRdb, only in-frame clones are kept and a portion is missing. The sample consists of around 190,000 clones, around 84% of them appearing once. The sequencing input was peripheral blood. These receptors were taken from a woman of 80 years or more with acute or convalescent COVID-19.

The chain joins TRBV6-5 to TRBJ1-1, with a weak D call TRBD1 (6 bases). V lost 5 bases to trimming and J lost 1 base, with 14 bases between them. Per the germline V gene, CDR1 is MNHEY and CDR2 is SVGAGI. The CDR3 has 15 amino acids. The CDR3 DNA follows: TGTGCCAGCAGTCTTTACAGGGCCGGGAACACTGAAGCTTTCTTT. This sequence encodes CASSLYRAGNTEAFF.

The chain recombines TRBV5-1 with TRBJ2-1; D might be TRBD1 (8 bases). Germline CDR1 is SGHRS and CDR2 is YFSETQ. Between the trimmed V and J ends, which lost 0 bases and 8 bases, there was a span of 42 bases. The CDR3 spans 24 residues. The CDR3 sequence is CASSLEGHRGSSGMTLRYGDEQFF. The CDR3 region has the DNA TGCGCCAGCAGCTTGGAGGGCCACAGGGGGTCCAGCGGGATGACCCTGAGGTATGGGGATGAGCAGTTCTTC.

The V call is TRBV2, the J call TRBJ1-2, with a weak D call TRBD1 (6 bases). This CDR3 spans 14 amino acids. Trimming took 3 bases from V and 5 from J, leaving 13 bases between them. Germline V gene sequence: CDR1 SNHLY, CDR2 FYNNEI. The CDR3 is CASSENSRGYGYTF. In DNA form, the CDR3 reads TGTGCCAGCAGTGAGAATAGCAGGGGATATGGCTACACCTTC.

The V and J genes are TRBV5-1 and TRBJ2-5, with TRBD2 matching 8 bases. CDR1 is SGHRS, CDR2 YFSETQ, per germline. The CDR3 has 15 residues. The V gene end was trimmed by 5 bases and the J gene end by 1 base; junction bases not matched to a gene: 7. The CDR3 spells CASSPAGAGQETQYF. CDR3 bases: TGCGCCAGCAGTCCAGCGGGAGCGGGCCAAGAGACCCAGTACTTC.

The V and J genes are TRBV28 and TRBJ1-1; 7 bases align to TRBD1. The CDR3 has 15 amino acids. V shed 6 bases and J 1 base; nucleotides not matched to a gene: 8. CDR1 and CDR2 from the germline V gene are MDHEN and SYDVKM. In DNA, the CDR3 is TGTGCCAGCAGGCGCAGGGGGGAAGGGAACACTGAAGCTTTCTTT. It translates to CASRRRGEGNTEAFF.

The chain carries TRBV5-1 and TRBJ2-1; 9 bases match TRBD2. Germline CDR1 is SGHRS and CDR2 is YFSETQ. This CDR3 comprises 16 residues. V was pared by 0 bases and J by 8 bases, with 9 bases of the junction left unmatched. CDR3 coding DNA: TGCGCCAGCAGCTTGGGGGGTCTAGCGGGAATAGATGAGCAGTTCTTC. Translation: CASSLGGLAGIDEQFF.

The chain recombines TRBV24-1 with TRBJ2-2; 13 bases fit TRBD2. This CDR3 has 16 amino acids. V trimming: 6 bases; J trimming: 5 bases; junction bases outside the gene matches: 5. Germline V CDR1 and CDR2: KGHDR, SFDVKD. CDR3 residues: CATSTGLAGATGELFF. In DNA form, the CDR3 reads TGTGCCACCAGTACCGGACTAGCGGGAGCTACCGGGGAGCTGTTTTTT.

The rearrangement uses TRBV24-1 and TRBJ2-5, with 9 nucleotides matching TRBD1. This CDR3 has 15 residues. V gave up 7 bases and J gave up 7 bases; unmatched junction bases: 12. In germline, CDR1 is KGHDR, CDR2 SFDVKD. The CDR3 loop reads CATSRTGAQSGTQYF. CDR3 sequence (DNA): TGTGCCACCAGCAGGACAGGGGCACAATCGGGGACCCAGTACTTC.

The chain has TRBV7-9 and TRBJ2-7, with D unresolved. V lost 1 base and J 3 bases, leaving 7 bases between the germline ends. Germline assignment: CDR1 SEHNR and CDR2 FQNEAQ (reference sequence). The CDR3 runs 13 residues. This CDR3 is CASSLGPVYEQYF. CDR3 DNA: TGTGCCAGCAGCTTAGGCCCGGTCTACGAGCAGTACTTC.

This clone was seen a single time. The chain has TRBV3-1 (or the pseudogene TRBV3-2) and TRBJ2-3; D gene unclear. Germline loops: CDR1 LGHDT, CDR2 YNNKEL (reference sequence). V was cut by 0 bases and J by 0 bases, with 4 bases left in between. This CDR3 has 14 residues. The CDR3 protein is CASSQDVSTDTQYF. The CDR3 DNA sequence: TGTGCCAGCAGCCAAGACGTAAGCACAGATACGCAGTATTTT.

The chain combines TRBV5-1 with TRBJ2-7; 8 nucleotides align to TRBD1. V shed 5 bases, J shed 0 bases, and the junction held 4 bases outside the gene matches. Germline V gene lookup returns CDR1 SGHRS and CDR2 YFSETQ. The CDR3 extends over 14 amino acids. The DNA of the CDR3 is TGCGCCAGCAGTAACCAGGGGGCCTCCTACGAGCAGTACTTC. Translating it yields CASSNQGASYEQYF.

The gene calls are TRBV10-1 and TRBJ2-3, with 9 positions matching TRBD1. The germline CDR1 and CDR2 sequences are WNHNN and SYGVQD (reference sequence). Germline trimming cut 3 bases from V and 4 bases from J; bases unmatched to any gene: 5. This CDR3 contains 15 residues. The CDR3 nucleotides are TGCGCCAGCAGTGACCCGGGACAGGGATCAGATACGCAGTATTTT. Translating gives CASSDPGQGSDTQYF.

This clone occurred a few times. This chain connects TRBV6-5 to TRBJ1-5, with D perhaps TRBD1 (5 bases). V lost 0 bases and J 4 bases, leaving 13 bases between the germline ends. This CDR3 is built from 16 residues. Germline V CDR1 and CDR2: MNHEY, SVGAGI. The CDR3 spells CASSYSGGRGNQPQHF. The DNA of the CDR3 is TGTGCCAGCAGTTACTCCGGGGGTAGAGGGAATCAGCCCCAGCATTTT.

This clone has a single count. Here the CDR3 reads CASSYSLLAGVNEQFF. DNA for the CDR3: TGTGCCAGCAGTTACTCGCTACTAGCGGGAGTCAATGAGCAGTTCTTC. The chain couples TRBV6-5 to TRBJ2-1; 11 positions match TRBD2. Germline trimming cut 0 bases from V and 6 bases from J; bases unmatched to any gene: 4. Germline CDR1 and CDR2: MNHEY and SVGAGI. The length of the CDR3 is 16 residues.

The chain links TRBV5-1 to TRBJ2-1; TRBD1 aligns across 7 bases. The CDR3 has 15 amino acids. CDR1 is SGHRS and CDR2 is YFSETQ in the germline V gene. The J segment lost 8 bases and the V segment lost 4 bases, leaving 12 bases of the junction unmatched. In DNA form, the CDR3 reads TGCGCCAGCAGCATTGAATCGACAGGGAGATATGAGCAGTTCTTC. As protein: CASSIESTGRYEQFF.

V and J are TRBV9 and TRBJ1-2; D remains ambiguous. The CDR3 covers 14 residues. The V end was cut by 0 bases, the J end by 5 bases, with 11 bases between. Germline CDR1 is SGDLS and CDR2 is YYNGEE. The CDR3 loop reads CASSVESTGYGYTF. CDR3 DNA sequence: TGTGCCAGCAGCGTAGAGAGTACGGGATATGGCTACACCTTC.

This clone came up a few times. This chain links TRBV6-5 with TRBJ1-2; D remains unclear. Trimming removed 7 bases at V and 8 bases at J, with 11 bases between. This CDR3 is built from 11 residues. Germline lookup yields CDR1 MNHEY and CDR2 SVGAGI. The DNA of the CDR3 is TGTGCCAGCATTAGTCCCTGGGGCTACACCTTC. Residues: CASISPWGYTF.

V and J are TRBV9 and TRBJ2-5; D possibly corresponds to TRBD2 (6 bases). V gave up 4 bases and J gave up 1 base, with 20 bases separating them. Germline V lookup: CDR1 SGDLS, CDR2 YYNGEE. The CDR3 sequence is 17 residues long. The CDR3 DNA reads TGTGCCAGCAGCCCCGGGGTGCGGGAATTGGGCCAAGAGACCCAGTACTTC. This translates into CASSPGVRELGQETQYF.

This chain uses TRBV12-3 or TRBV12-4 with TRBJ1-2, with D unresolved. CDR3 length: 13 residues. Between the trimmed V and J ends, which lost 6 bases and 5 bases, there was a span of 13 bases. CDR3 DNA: TGTGCCAGCAGCTCAGCCCCGGGTTATGGCTACACCTTC. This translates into CASSSAPGYGYTF.

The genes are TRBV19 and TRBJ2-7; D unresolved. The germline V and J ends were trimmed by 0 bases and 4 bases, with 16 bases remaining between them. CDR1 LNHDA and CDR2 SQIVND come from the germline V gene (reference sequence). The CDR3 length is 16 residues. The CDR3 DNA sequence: TGTGCCAGTAGTATAGATCTATTCACCTCCGGGTACGAGCAGTACTTC. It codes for CASSIDLFTSGYEQYF.

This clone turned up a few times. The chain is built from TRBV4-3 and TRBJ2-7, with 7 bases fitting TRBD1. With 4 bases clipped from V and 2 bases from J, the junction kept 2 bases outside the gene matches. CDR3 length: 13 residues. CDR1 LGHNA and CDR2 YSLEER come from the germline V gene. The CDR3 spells CASSRGQTYEQYF. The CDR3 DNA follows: TGCGCCAGCAGCCGGGGACAGACCTACGAGCAGTACTTC.

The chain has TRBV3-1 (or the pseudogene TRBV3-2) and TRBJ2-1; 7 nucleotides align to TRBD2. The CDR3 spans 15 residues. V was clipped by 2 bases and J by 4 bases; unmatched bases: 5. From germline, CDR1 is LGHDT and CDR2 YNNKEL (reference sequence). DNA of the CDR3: TGTGCCAGCAGCCAAACCGGGACTAAGTACAATGAGCAGTTCTTC. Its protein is CASSQTGTKYNEQFF.

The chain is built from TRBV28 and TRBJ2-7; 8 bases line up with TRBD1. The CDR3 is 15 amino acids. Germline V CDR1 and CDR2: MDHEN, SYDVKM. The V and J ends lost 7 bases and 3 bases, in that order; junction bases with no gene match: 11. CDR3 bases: TGTGCCAGCACCTCTAAGGGGACAGGAGACTACGAGCAGTACTTC. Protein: CASTSKGTGDYEQYF.

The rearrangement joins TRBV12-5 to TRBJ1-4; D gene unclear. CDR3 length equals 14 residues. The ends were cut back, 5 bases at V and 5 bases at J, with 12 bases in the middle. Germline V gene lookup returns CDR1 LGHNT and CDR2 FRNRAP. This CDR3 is CASGPRRRNEKLFF. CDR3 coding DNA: TGTGCTAGTGGTCCTCGGCGGAGGAATGAAAAACTGTTTTTT.

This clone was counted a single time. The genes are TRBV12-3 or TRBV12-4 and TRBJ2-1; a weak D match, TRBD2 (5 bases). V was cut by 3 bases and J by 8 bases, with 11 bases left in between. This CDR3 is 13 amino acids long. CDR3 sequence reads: CASSLDAGDEQFF. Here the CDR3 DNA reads TGTGCCAGCAGTTTGGACGCGGGCGATGAGCAGTTCTTC.

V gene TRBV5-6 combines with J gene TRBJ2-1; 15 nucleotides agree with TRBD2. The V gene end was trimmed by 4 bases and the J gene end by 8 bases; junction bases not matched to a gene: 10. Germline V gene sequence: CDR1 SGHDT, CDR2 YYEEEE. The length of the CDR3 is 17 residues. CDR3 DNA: TGTGCCAGCAGCCCGGGACTAGCGGGAGGCCAGGGGCATGAGCAGTTCTTC. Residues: CASSPGLAGGQGHEQFF.

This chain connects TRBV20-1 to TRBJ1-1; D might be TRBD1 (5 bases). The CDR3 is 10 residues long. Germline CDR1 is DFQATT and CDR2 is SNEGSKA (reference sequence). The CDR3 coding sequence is TGCAGGTGGGGGGACACTGAAGCTTTCTTT. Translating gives CRWGDTEAFF.

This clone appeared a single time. The CDR3 DNA follows: TGTGCCAGCTCACCACGTACGGGGGAACCCGTCTACGAGCAGTACTTC. Its translation is CASSPRTGEPVYEQYF. The J gene is TRBJ2-7, the V gene TRBV18; D possibly corresponds to TRBD2 (6 bases). This CDR3 is 16 amino acids long. Trimming left V 1 base short and J 3 bases short, with 16 bases between. CDR1 and CDR2 from the germline V gene are KGHSH and LQKENI.

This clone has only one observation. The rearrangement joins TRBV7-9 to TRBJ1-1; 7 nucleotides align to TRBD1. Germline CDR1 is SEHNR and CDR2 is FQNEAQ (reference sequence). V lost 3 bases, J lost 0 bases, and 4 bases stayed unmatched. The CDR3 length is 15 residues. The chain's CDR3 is CASSLTGRMNTEAFF. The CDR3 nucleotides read TGTGCCAGCAGCTTGACAGGGCGGATGAACACTGAAGCTTTCTTT.

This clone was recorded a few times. CDR3 in amino acids: CASRTGVFMNTEAFF. The CDR3, as DNA: TGTGCCAGCAGGACAGGGGTCTTCATGAACACTGAAGCTTTCTTT. The chain recombines TRBV6-5 with TRBJ1-1; 8 bases align to TRBD1. This CDR3 is built from 15 residues. CDR1 is MNHEY, CDR2 SVGAGI, per germline. Unmatched junction bases numbered 6, after V lost 6 bases and J lost 0 bases.

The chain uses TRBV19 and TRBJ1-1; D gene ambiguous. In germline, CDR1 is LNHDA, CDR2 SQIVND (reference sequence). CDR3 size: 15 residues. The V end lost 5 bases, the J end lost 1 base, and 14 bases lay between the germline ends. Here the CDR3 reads CASSASFSGNTEAFF. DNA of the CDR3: TGTGCCAGTAGTGCATCATTCTCAGGGAACACTGAAGCTTTCTTT.

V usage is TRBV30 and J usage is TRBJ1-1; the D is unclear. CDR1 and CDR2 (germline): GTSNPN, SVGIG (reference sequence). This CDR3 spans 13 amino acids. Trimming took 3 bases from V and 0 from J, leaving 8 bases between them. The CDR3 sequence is CAWSESMNTEAFF. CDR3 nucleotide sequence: TGTGCCTGGAGCGAGAGCATGAACACTGAAGCTTTCTTT.